This T cell receptor beta chain emerged from a study of blood T cell repertoires in COVID-19. Generated by immunoSEQ multiplex PCR, the TCRdb table keeps only in-frame clones and is missing some. The repertoire has about 240,000 clones, 82% of them found once; the top ten carry 4.7%. Trimming left V 1 base short and J 10 bases short, with 11 bases between. Germline V gene lookup returns CDR1 SGHAT and CDR2 FQNNGV. The CDR3 length is 14 residues. The receptor comes from an older woman with acute or convalescent COVID-19. The sequencing sample was made of peripheral blood. This chain joins TRBV11-2 and TRBJ1-6; D is undetermined. CDR3 in DNA: TGTGCCAGCAGCTTAGTCCGGGGAGGGTCACCCCTCCACTTT. It encodes CASSLVRGGSPLHF.